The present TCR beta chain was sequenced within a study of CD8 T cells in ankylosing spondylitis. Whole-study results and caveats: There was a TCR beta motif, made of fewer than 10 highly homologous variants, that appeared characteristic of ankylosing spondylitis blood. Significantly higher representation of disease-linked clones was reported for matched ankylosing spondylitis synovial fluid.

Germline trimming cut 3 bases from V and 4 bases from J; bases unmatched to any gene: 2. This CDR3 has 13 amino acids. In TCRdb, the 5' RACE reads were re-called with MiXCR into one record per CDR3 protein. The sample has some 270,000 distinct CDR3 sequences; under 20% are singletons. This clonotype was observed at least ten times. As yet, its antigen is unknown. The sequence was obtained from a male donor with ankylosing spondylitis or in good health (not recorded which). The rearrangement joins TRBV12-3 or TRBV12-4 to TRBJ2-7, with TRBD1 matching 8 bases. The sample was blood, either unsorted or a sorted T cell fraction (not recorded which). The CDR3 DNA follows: TGTGCCAGCAGTTTTGGGACAGGTTACGAGCAGTACTTC. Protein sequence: CASSFGTGYEQYF.